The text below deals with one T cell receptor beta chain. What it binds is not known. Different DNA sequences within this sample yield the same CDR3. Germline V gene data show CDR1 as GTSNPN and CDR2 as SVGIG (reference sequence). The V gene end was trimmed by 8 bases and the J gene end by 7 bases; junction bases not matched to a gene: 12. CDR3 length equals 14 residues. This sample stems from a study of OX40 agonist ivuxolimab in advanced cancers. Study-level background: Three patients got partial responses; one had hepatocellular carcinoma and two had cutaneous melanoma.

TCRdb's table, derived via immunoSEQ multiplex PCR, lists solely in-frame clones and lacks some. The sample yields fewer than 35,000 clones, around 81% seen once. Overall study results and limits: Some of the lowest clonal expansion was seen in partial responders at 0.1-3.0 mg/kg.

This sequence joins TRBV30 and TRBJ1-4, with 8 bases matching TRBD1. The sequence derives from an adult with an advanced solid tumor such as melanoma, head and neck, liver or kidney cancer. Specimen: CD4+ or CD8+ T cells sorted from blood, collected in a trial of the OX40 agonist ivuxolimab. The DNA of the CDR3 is TGTGCCCAAAAAGCCGGGACAGGTACTGAAAAACTGTTTTTT. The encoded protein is CAQKAGTGTEKLFF.